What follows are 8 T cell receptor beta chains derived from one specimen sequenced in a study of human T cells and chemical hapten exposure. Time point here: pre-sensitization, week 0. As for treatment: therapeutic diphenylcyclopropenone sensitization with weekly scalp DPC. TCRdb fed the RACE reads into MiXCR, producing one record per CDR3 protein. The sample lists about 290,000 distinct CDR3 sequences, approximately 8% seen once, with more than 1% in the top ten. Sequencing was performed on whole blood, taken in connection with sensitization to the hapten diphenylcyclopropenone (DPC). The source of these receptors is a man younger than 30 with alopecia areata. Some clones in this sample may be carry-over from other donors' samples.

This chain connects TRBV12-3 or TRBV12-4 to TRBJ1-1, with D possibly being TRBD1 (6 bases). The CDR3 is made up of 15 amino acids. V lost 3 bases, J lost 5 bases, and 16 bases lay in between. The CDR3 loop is CASSFRATGSTEAFF. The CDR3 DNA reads TGTGCCAGCAGTTTCCGGGCAACAGGGTCTACTGAAGCTTTCTTT.

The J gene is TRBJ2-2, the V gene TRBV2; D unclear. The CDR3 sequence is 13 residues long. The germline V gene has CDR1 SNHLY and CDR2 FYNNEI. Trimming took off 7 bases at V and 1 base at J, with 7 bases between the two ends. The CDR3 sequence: CASNNKNTGELFF. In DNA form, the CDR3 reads TGTGCCAGCAATAACAAGAACACCGGGGAGCTGTTTTTT.

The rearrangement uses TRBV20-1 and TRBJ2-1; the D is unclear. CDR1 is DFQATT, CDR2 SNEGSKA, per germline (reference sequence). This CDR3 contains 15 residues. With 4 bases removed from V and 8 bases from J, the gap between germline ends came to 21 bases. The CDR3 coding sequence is TGCAGTGCTACTCAAAAGACCCCCTACGCAGATGAGCAGTTCTTC. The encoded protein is CSATQKTPYADEQFF.

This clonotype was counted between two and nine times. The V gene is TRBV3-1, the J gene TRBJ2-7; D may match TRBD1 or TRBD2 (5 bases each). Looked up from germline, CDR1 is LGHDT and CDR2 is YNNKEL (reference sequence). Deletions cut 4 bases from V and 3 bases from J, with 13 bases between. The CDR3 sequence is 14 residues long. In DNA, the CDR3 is TGTGCCAGCAGCCGACCCGGGACCAGCTACGAGCAGTACTTC. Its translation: CASSRPGTSYEQYF.

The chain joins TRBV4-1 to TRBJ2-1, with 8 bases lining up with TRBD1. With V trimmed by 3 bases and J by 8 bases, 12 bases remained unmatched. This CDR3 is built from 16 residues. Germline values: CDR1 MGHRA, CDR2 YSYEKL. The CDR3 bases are TGCGCCAGCAGCCATGTTGTTTGGGCGACAGGGGATGAGCAGTTCTTC. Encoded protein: CASSHVVWATGDEQFF.

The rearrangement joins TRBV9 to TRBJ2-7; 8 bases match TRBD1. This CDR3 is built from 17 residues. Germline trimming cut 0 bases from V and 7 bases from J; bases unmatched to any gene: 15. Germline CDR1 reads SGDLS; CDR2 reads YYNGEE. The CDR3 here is CASSVAEPQGAMREQYF. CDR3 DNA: TGTGCCAGCAGCGTAGCAGAACCCCAGGGGGCGATGAGGGAGCAGTACTTC.

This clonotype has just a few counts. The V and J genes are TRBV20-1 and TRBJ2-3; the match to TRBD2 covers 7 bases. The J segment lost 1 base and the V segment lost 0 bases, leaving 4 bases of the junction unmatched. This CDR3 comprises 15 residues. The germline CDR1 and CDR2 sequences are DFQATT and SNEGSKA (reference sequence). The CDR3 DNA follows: TGCAGTGCTAGAGATATAAGCGGGGGCACAGATACGCAGTATTTT. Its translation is CSARDISGGTDTQYF.

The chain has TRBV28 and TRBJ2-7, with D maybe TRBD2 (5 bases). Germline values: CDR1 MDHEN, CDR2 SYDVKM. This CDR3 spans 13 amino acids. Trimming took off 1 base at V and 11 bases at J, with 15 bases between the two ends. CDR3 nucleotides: TGTGCCAGCAGTTTATCCGGGGTTCCTAGGAAGTACTTC. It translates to CASSLSGVPRKYF.